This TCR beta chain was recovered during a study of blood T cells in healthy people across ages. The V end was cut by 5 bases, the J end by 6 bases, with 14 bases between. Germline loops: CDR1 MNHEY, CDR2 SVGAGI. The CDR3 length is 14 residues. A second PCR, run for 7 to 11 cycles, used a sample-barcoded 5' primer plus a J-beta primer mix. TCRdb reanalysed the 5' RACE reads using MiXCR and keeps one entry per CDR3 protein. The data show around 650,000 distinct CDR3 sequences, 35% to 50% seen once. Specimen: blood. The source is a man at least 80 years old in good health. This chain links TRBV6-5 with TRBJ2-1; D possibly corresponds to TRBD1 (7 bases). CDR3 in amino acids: CASSQGGLGNEQFF. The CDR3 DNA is TGTGCCAGCAGTCAGGGGGGCCTCGGCAATGAGCAGTTCTTC.